Listed here are 26 T cell receptor beta chains from one sample, sequenced in a study of cytomegalovirus exposure and HLA in healthy donors. PCR used 60 Vbeta primers and 13 Jbeta primers. The protocol was immunoSEQ multiplex PCR, while the TCRdb copy is restricted to in-frame clones and leaves out a portion. The repertoire holds approximately 210,000 clones, with about 76% as singletons. The sequenced material came from PBMCs. These receptors came from a male donor in good health and CMV-seropositive.

The chain carries TRBV19 and TRBJ2-7, with 12 bases matching TRBD2. Losses at the gene ends were 6 bases for V and 5 bases for J; bases not matched to a gene: 8. The germline CDR1 and CDR2 sequences are LNHDA and SQIVND (reference sequence). The CDR3 is 15 residues long. The DNA of the CDR3 is TGTGCCAGTAGCTCAGGACTAGCGGGGTCGAACGAGCAGTACTTC. It translates to CASSSGLAGSNEQYF.

This sequence joins TRBV7-6 and TRBJ2-2, with 8 bases that match TRBD1. Looked up from germline, CDR1 is SGHVS and CDR2 is FNYEAQ. Trimming removed 5 bases from V and 3 bases from J; junction bases left unmatched: 11. This CDR3 has 17 amino acids. Here the CDR3 DNA reads TGTGCCAGCAGCCGACAGGGGAGAATGGCCTACACCGGGGAGCTGTTTTTT. It yields the protein CASSRQGRMAYTGELFF.

The rearrangement uses TRBV7-8 and TRBJ1-1; possibly TRBD1 for D (5 bases). The CDR3 is 14 residues long. Germline lookup yields CDR1 SGHVS and CDR2 FQNEAQ. The ends were cut back, 5 bases at V and 1 base at J, with 11 bases in the middle. The CDR3 DNA sequence: TGTGCCAGCAGCGTTGGGGCGGCGAACACTGAAGCTTTCTTT. This sequence encodes CASSVGAANTEAFF. Complete variable domain (other parts from reference TRBV7-8 and TRBJ1-1): GAGVSQSPRYKVAKRGQDVALRCDPISGHVSLFWYQQALGQGPEFLTYFQNEAQLDKSGLPSDRFFAERPEGSVSTLKIQRTQQEDSAVYLCASSVGAANTEAFFGQGTRLTVV.

This chain connects TRBV4-1 to TRBJ1-2; D is possibly TRBD1 (5 bases). The CDR3 runs 15 residues. Germline assignment: CDR1 MGHRA and CDR2 YSYEKL. Trimming stripped 4 bases from V and 2 bases from J, with 14 bases between. The CDR3 region has the DNA TGCGCCAGCAGCCTTCAGGGTACCTTAAACTATGGCTACACCTTC. Its translation: CASSLQGTLNYGYTF.

As DNA, the CDR3 is TGTGCCAGTAGTATGCGCAGGGCTCACGGGGAGCTGTTTTTT. Its translation is CASSMRRAHGELFF. The V and J genes are TRBV19 and TRBJ2-2; tentatively, D is TRBD1 (5 bases). V lost 3 bases and J 7 bases, leaving 12 bases between the germline ends. CDR1 and CDR2 from the germline V gene are LNHDA and SQIVND (reference sequence). The length of the CDR3 is 14 residues.

This chain connects TRBV30 to TRBJ2-5, with a weak D call TRBD2 (5 bases). CDR3 size: 13 residues. The ends were cut back, 0 bases at V and 5 bases at J, with 10 bases in the middle. Germline CDR1 reads GTSNPN; CDR2 reads SVGIG (reference sequence). Written as DNA, the CDR3 is TGTGCCTGGAGTGTACGCGGGCTGGAGACCCAGTACTTC. It yields the protein CAWSVRGLETQYF.

V usage is TRBV28 and J usage is TRBJ2-4; TRBD2 is a possible D gene (6 bases). Trimming pared 7 bases from V and 4 bases from J, leaving 20 bases between. Germline loops: CDR1 MDHEN, CDR2 SYDVKM. The CDR3 extends over 16 amino acids. In DNA form, the CDR3 reads TGTGCCAGCATTTCTCTCCAGGGAGGAGAGAAAAACATTCAGTACTTC. Its translation is CASISLQGGEKNIQYF.

The chain combines TRBV6-1 with TRBJ1-1, with 8 positions matching TRBD1. The CDR3 spans 15 residues. Germline V lookup: CDR1 MNHNS, CDR2 SASEGT. After removal of 11 bases from V and 0 bases from J, the junction contained 11 bases not matched to a gene. This CDR3 is CASNAVTGVNTEAFF. Written as DNA, the CDR3 is TGTGCCTCAAACGCGGTGACAGGGGTGAACACTGAAGCTTTCTTT.

The chain has TRBV6-4 and TRBJ2-2; TRBD2 matches 7 bases. The V and J ends lost 5 bases and 4 bases, in that order; junction bases with no gene match: 7. The germline CDR1 and CDR2 sequences are MRHNA and SNTAGT. The CDR3 runs to 15 residues. DNA for the CDR3: TGTGCCAGCAGTAAAGAACTAGCGCTCACCGGGGAGCTGTTTTTT. It yields the protein CASSKELALTGELFF.

The chain uses TRBV19 and TRBJ1-6, with TRBD1 as a possible D gene (6 bases). This CDR3 region has 15 residues. Germline lookup yields CDR1 LNHDA and CDR2 SQIVND (reference sequence). Trimming removed 10 bases from V and 4 bases from J, with 17 bases in between. The CDR3, as DNA: TGTGCCACTTCATTCGAGGGACAATATAATTCACCCCTCCACTTT. Translation gives CATSFEGQYNSPLHF.

The chain links TRBV10-3 to TRBJ2-5; no reliable D call. The end of the DNA is better explained by TRBJ2-7, so the J call may be wrong. Germline CDR1 and CDR2: ENHRY and SYGVKD. There are 12 residues in the CDR3. The CDR3 nucleotides read TGTGCCATCAGTTTCCCCCTGAGCGAGCAGTACTTC. Protein product: CAISFPLSEQYF.

The chain couples TRBV5-4 to TRBJ2-5, with a weak D call TRBD2 (6 bases). Trimming cost V 0 bases and J 0 bases, with 6 bases left between them. There are 14 residues in the CDR3. Germline values: CDR1 SGHNT, CDR2 YYREEE (reference sequence). The CDR3 DNA is TGTGCCAGCAGCTTGGGGACTAACCAAGAGACCCAGTACTTC. This sequence encodes CASSLGTNQETQYF.

The V call is TRBV5-1, the J call TRBJ2-7; a possible D gene is TRBD2 (7 bases). Germline V gene lookup returns CDR1 SGHRS and CDR2 YFSETQ. Trimming shortened V by 6 bases and J by 7 bases, and 23 bases separated the two germline ends. This CDR3 spans 15 amino acids. The DNA for the CDR3 is TGCGCCAGCAACATCCTGACAGGTGAAGCGGGGGAGCAGTACTTC. It encodes CASNILTGEAGEQYF.

In the case of this clone: One end of the junction does not line up with germline, which may come from a read error. This sequence joins TRBV9 and TRBJ2-4; 9 bases line up with TRBD1. Germline-derived CDR1 and CDR2 are SGDLS and YYNGEE. The CDR3 has 13 residues. The CDR3 DNA reads TGTGCCAGCAGCTCCCCGAACTCACAGGGGGCGCACTTC. Protein sequence: CASSSPNSQGAHF.

The V call is TRBV7-9, the J call TRBJ1-4; TRBD1 agrees at 7 bases. CDR1 is SEHNR and CDR2 is FQNEAQ in the germline V gene (reference sequence). The CDR3 has 16 amino acids. V dropped 5 bases and J dropped 0; count of bases not matched to a gene: 6. The DNA of the CDR3 is TGTGCCAGCAGCCGCAGAGGGGGCTCAACTAATGAAAAACTGTTTTTT. This gives the protein CASSRRGGSTNEKLFF.

This rearrangement joins TRBV30 to TRBJ2-1; 8 positions match TRBD2. V shed 5 bases, J shed 2 bases, and the junction held 2 bases outside the gene matches. CDR1 and CDR2 (germline): GTSNPN, SVGIG (reference sequence). The CDR3 runs to 13 residues. The CDR3 DNA is TGTGCCTGGCGGGAGGGGACCTACAATGAGCAGTTCTTC. Protein sequence: CAWREGTYNEQFF. Using reference TRBV30 and TRBJ2-1 for the parts outside the CDR3, the full variable domain is SQTIHQWPATLVQPVGSPLSLECTVEGTSNPNLYWYRQAAGRGLQLLFYSVGIGQISSEVPQNLSASRPQDRQFILSSKKLLLSDSGFYLCAWREGTYNEQFFGPGTRLTVL.

This clone came up a few times. V is TRBV4-3 and J is TRBJ2-1; D unclear. CDR1 and CDR2 (germline): LGHNA, YSLEER. V lost 0 bases and J lost 6, with 9 bases in between. There are 14 residues in the CDR3. In DNA, the CDR3 is TGCGCCAGCAGCCAAGATATGAGTTCCAATGAGCAGTTCTTC. It codes for CASSQDMSSNEQFF.

This clone showed up just once. The junction departs from the called germline gene at one end, perhaps through a read error. The genes are TRBV7-9 and TRBJ2-7, with D possibly TRBD1 on 6 matching bases. Germline V gene sequence: CDR1 SEHNR, CDR2 FQNEAQ (reference sequence). The CDR3 loop spans 11 amino acids. CDR3 amino acids: CSSSLTGMQYF. The DNA for the CDR3 is TGTTCCAGCAGCTTAACAGGGATGCAGTACTTC. Variable domain in full (rest from reference TRBV7-9 and TRBJ2-7): DTGVSQNPRHKITKRGQNVTFRCDPISEHNRLYWYRQTLGQGPEFLTYFQNEAQLEKSRLLSDRFSAERPKGSFSTLEIQRTEQGDSAMYLCSSSLTGMQYFGPGTRLTVT.

This clone came up a few times. V gene TRBV9 combines with J gene TRBJ2-5, with 11 bases aligning to TRBD2. The germline gives CDR1 SGDLS, CDR2 YYNGEE. The CDR3 extends over 15 amino acids. V was pared by 2 bases and J by 5 bases, with 5 bases of the junction left unmatched. The CDR3 here is CASSVSGGAGETQYF. The CDR3 DNA reads as TGTGCCAGCAGCGTTAGCGGGGGGGCGGGGGAGACCCAGTACTTC.

This clone was counted between two and nine times. This rearrangement joins TRBV7-2 to TRBJ2-5; a possible D gene is TRBD1 (5 bases). CDR3 length: 13 amino acids. Germline CDR1 SGHTA, CDR2 FQGNSA. V lost 2 bases to trimming and J lost 4 bases, with 8 bases between them. The CDR3 loop is CASSLLRGETQYF. For the CDR3, the DNA is TGTGCCAGCAGCTTACTTAGGGGAGAGACCCAGTACTTC. Based on the CDR3 plus reference TRBV7-2 and TRBJ2-5, the full variable domain is GAGVSQSPSNKVTEKGKDVELRCDPISGHTALYWYRQSLGQGLEFLIYFQGNSAPDKSGLPSDRFSAERTGGSVSTLTIQRTQQEDSAVYLCASSLLRGETQYFGPGTRLLVL.

The chain employs TRBV19 and TRBJ2-7; 7 bases map to TRBD2. Germline values: CDR1 LNHDA, CDR2 SQIVND (reference sequence). The CDR3 totals 17 residues. V shed 3 bases and J 3 bases; nucleotides not matched to a gene: 14. The CDR3 bases are TGTGCCAGTAGTATTACAGGTGCCTCCGGCGGGGGCTACGAGCAGTACTTC. Its translation is CASSITGASGGGYEQYF.

This chain's CDR3 is CASSVRDQETQYF. In nucleotides, the CDR3 is TGTGCCAGCAGCGTTCGGGACCAAGAGACCCAGTACTTC. The chain couples TRBV9 to TRBJ2-5; no clear D gene. The V gene's germline CDR1 is SGDLS and CDR2 YYNGEE. The CDR3 contains 13 residues. The V gene lost 2 bases and the J gene lost 0 bases, with 5 bases spanning the gap.

J is TRBJ1-2 and V is TRBV19; a weak D match, TRBD1 (5 bases). The CDR3 spans 13 residues. From germline, CDR1 is LNHDA and CDR2 SQIVND (reference sequence). Trimming cost V 5 bases and J 4 bases, with 11 bases left between them. CDR3 in amino acids: CASSAGLAYGYTF. DNA of the CDR3: TGTGCCAGTAGTGCGGGGCTTGCCTATGGCTACACCTTC.

The V gene is TRBV9, the J gene TRBJ2-1, with 10 bases lining up with TRBD1. V lost 7 bases and J lost 6; bases outside the gene matches: 10. The germline CDR1 and CDR2 sequences are SGDLS and YYNGEE. The CDR3 extends over 15 amino acids. The CDR3: CASGGGQGQGNEQFF. In nucleotides, the CDR3 is TGTGCCAGCGGAGGGGGACAGGGGCAGGGCAATGAGCAGTTCTTC.

J is TRBJ2-3 and V is TRBV6-1; D uncertain. The CDR3 has 12 amino acids. Per germline, CDR1 MNHNS and CDR2 SASEGT. V lost 10 bases and J lost 4, with 12 bases in between. As DNA, the CDR3 is TGTGCCACCCTATTCGGAGCAGATACGCAGTATTTT. It specifies CATLFGADTQYF.

The chain combines TRBV7-8 with TRBJ2-1, with 9 nucleotides matching TRBD2. The ends lost 4 bases at V and 7 bases at J; junction bases unmatched: 11. CDR1 is SGHVS and CDR2 is FQNEAQ in the germline V gene. The CDR3 runs 16 residues. As DNA, the CDR3 is TGTGCCAGCAGCTGGGGGGCTAGCGGGATAGGAAATGAGCAGTTCTTC. Protein sequence: CASSWGASGIGNEQFF.